The 5 T cell receptor beta chains listed next were all sequenced from one sample in a study of shared T cell receptors in the human thymus. The table came from immunoSEQ multiplex PCR; TCRdb's copy has only in-frame clones and leaves some out. The sample lists 550,000 to 800,000 clones, 80% to 90% occurring once. These sequences were also reported in another study, on human thymus T cells.

Sequenced input: thymocytes. These TCRs come from a girl less than two years old with a congenital heart defect.

V usage is TRBV29-1 and J usage is TRBJ1-1; TRBD1 might be the D (6 bases). This CDR3 is built from 14 residues. Trimming cost V 1 base and J 5 bases, with 14 bases left between them. The germline gives CDR1 SQVTM, CDR2 ANQGSEA. The CDR3 nucleotides read TGCAGCGTTGAAGGCCAACAGGGCTGGACTGAAGCTTTCTTT. Translation gives CSVEGQQGWTEAFF. The complete variable domain, with remaining parts taken from reference TRBV29-1 and TRBJ1-1, reads SAVISQKPSRDICQRGTSLTIQCQVDSQVTMMFWYRQQPGQSLTLIATANQGSEATYESGFVIDKFPISRPNLTFSTLTVSNMSPEDSSIYLCSVEGQQGWTEAFFGQGTRLTVV.

The V gene is TRBV5-6, the J gene TRBJ1-1; TRBD1 agrees at 7 bases. The CDR3 contains 15 residues. Per germline, CDR1 SGHDT and CDR2 YYEEEE. With V trimmed by 4 bases and J by 2 bases, 8 bases remained unmatched. CDR3 in DNA: TGTGCCAGCAGCCAAACGGGACAGCAAAACACTGAAGCTTTCTTT. It encodes CASSQTGQQNTEAFF.

The chain recombines TRBV5-4 with TRBJ2-3; TRBD1 matches 7 bases. The V segment lost 0 bases and the J segment 6 bases; nucleotides outside the gene matches: 10. Germline V gene sequence: CDR1 SGHNT, CDR2 YYREEE (reference sequence). The CDR3 extends over 16 amino acids. CDR3 region: CASSLDLAGGGDTQYF. The CDR3 bases are TGTGCCAGCAGCTTGGATTTGGCAGGGGGTGGGGATACGCAGTATTTT.

V and J are TRBV5-1 and TRBJ2-1; no reliable D call. CDR1 SGHRS and CDR2 YFSETQ come from the germline V gene. V gave up 4 bases and J gave up 1 base, with 15 bases separating them. The CDR3 is 16 amino acids. The CDR3 sequence is CASSMRQHRSYNEQFF. Written as DNA, the CDR3 is TGCGCCAGCAGCATGCGACAACACCGGTCCTACAATGAGCAGTTCTTC.

The chain carries TRBV7-9 and TRBJ1-1, with 7 positions matching TRBD1. CDR3 length: 19 residues. V shed 5 bases and J 0 bases; nucleotides not matched to a gene: 18. Germline CDR1 and CDR2: SEHNR and FQNEAQ (reference sequence). The CDR3 protein is CASSPGQARIEVLNTEAFF. In DNA, the CDR3 is TGTGCCAGCAGCCCCGGACAGGCTCGGATCGAGGTATTGAACACTGAAGCTTTCTTT.